Shown below are 18 T cell receptor beta chains from a single sample sequenced in a study of human versus mouse CDR3 diversity and MHC coevolution. Produced via immunoSEQ multiplex PCR; TCRdb's table is partial and in-frame only. This table holds 45,000 to 75,000 clones, over 90% found once. The sequenced material came from naive CD4+ T cells from blood. Subset defined: CD45RO-negative CD62L-positive naive CD4 T cells. These receptors all stem from a person aged 55 to 75 in good health.

V usage is TRBV29-1 and J usage is TRBJ1-1; perhaps TRBD1 as D (6 bases). The CDR3 is 14 amino acids. The germline CDR1 and CDR2 sequences are SQVTM and ANQGSEA. Deletions cut 3 bases from V and 1 base from J, with 12 bases between. This CDR3 reads CSVDRGGWNTEAFF. In DNA, the CDR3 is TGCAGCGTTGACAGAGGGGGATGGAACACTGAAGCTTTCTTT.

This chain joins TRBV10-3 and TRBJ2-1, with 9 bases matching TRBD2. Germline V gene data show CDR1 as ENHRY and CDR2 as SYGVKD. The length of the CDR3 is 14 residues. The V gene end was trimmed by 2 bases and the J gene end by 8 bases; junction bases not matched to a gene: 4. In nucleotides, the CDR3 is TGTGCCATCAGTGAGGGACTAGCGACCCATGAGCAGTTCTTC. Its protein product is CAISEGLATHEQFF.

This chain links TRBV5-4 with TRBJ2-7, with 10 nucleotides matching TRBD1. V was clipped by 4 bases and J by 3 bases; unmatched bases: 10. Germline CDR1 is SGHNT and CDR2 is YYREEE (reference sequence). CDR3 size: 16 residues. The CDR3 DNA is TGTGCCAGCAGCGCCGGACAGGGGGTAGGAGTCTACGAGCAGTACTTC. It specifies CASSAGQGVGVYEQYF. The full variable domain, completed using reference TRBV5-4 and TRBJ2-7, is ETGVTQSPTHLIKTRGQQVTLRCSSQSGHNTVSWYQQALGQGPQFIFQYYREEENGRGNFPPRFSGLQFPNYSSELNVNALELDDSALYLCASSAGQGVGVYEQYFGPGTRLTVT.

This sequence joins TRBV2 and TRBJ2-4; 8 nucleotides align to TRBD2. Germline lookup yields CDR1 SNHLY and CDR2 FYNNEI. Trimming removed 6 bases from V and 3 bases from J; junction bases left unmatched: 10. CDR3 length equals 16 residues. CDR3 in DNA: TGTGCCAGCAGCCGGGAGGGGGGGAAGCTCAAAAACATTCAGTACTTC. It encodes CASSREGGKLKNIQYF.

The chain has TRBV7-2 and TRBJ1-1, with no clear D. The CDR3 consists of 14 residues. CDR1 and CDR2 (germline): SGHTA, FQGNSA. Between the trimmed V and J ends, which lost 2 bases and 1 base, there was a span of 8 bases. This chain's CDR3 is CASSLPGRNTEAFF. The CDR3 DNA is TGTGCCAGCAGCTTACCGGGGAGGAACACTGAAGCTTTCTTT.

The gene calls are TRBV6-5 and TRBJ2-5, with 10 bases lining up with TRBD2. Germline CDR1 MNHEY, CDR2 SVGAGI. The CDR3 covers 14 residues. Losses at the gene ends were 6 bases for V and 1 base for J; bases not matched to a gene: 2. The chain's CDR3 is CASRGLALQETQYF. CDR3 nucleotide sequence: TGTGCCAGCAGGGGACTAGCGCTCCAAGAGACCCAGTACTTC.

V usage is TRBV2 and J usage is TRBJ2-2, with TRBD2 as a possible D gene (5 bases). Germline CDR1 SNHLY, CDR2 FYNNEI. The V and J ends lost 1 base and 0 bases respectively, with 9 bases between them. The CDR3 runs to 16 residues. The CDR3 DNA sequence: TGTGCCAGCAGTGAAGTTAACGGGGCGAACACCGGGGAGCTGTTTTTT. The encoded protein is CASSEVNGANTGELFF.

The chain combines TRBV6-5 with TRBJ2-1; 9 nucleotides align to TRBD2. After removal of 0 bases from V and 6 bases from J, the junction contained 3 bases not matched to a gene. The germline V gene encodes CDR1 MNHEY and CDR2 SVGAGI. The CDR3 has 15 residues. In DNA form, the CDR3 reads TGTGCCAGCAGTTACTCCGGCGGGAGGGCCAATGAGCAGTTCTTC. This encodes CASSYSGGRANEQFF.

The chain couples TRBV5-4 to TRBJ2-1, with 7 positions matching TRBD1. The CDR3 is 15 residues long. V dropped 4 bases and J dropped 2; count of bases not matched to a gene: 6. Germline-derived CDR1 and CDR2 are SGHNT and YYREEE (reference sequence). The CDR3 nucleotides are TGTGCCAGCAGCGGCACCGGGACAGCCTACAATGAGCAGTTCTTC. It encodes CASSGTGTAYNEQFF.

J is TRBJ1-5 and V is TRBV5-8, with 7 bases identical to TRBD1. The CDR3 runs to 16 residues. CDR1 is SGHTS and CDR2 is YDEGEE in the germline V gene. Trimming removed 5 bases from V and 7 bases from J; junction bases left unmatched: 15. This CDR3 reads CASSSTGTRFVQPQHF. CDR3 DNA: TGTGCCAGCAGTTCGACAGGGACTAGGTTCGTACAGCCCCAGCATTTT.

Only one count was recorded for this clone. The V call is TRBV6-6, the J call TRBJ2-1; 7 bases align to TRBD2. V was pared by 2 bases and J by 12 bases, with 7 bases of the junction left unmatched. The CDR3 loop spans 13 amino acids. Per germline, CDR1 MNHNY and CDR2 SVGAGI (reference sequence). Written as DNA, the CDR3 is TGTGCCAGCAGTTACGCGACTAGCTCAGGGCAGTTCTTC. This gives the protein CASSYATSSGQFF.

The chain couples TRBV5-6 to TRBJ2-3; TRBD2 matches at 9 bases. This CDR3 has 16 residues. Germline trimming cut 4 bases from V and 3 bases from J; bases unmatched to any gene: 9. Per the germline V gene, CDR1 is SGHDT and CDR2 is YYEEEE. DNA for the CDR3: TGTGCCAGCAGCCGCCGACTAAGCGGGAGGACAGATACGCAGTATTTT. It yields the protein CASSRRLSGRTDTQYF.

V usage is TRBV2 and J usage is TRBJ2-5; 13 bases map to TRBD2. J was trimmed by 4 bases and V by 7 bases; bases with no gene match: 6. CDR1 and CDR2 (germline): SNHLY, FYNNEI. The CDR3 length is 15 residues. CDR3 DNA sequence: TGTGCCAGCAATGCCAGACTAGCGGGGGGAGAGACCCAGTACTTC. Translation gives CASNARLAGGETQYF. The full variable domain, its missing parts supplied by reference TRBV2 and TRBJ2-5, is EPEVTQTPSHQVTQMGQEVILRCVPISNHLYFYWYRQILGQKVEFLVSFYNNEISEKSEIFDDQFSVERPDGSNFTLKIRSTKLEDSAMYFCASNARLAGGETQYFGPGTRLLVL.

This chain links TRBV5-6 with TRBJ2-3; 11 bases are shared with TRBD2. Germline assignment: CDR1 SGHDT and CDR2 YYEEEE. The CDR3 is 19 residues long. Trimming at V came to 6 bases and at J to 1 base, leaving 16 bases not matched to a gene. The CDR3 protein is CASILRGTSGSRGTDTQYF. The CDR3 region has the DNA TGTGCCAGCATCCTAAGGGGGACTAGCGGATCCCGAGGCACAGATACGCAGTATTTT.

The chain couples TRBV21-1 to TRBJ2-3; the D call of TRBD2 is as the table states it, not checked on the DNA. TRBV21-1 is flagged as a pseudogene. CDR3 length equals 15 residues. CDR3 in DNA: TGTGCCAGCAACCATGGCGGCTATTGCACAGATACGCAGTATTTT. Protein product: CASNHGGYCTDTQYF.

The CDR3 DNA follows: TGTGCCAGCAGCAAAGGTTCAGGGAAGGGCACTGAAGCTTTCTTT. As protein: CASSKGSGKGTEAFF. V gene TRBV21-1 combines with J gene TRBJ1-1; the table's D call, TRBD1, has no DNA check behind it. TRBV21-1 is deemed a pseudogene. CDR3 length: 15 residues.

In its sample, this clone was seen a few times. This sequence joins TRBV19 and TRBJ1-5; 9 bases map to TRBD1. The CDR3 length is 13 residues. CDR1 is LNHDA, CDR2 SQIVND, per germline (reference sequence). V lost 9 bases to trimming and J lost 5 bases; unmatched junction nucleotides: 5. In nucleotides, the CDR3 is TGTGCCAGCACCGACAGGGGGGATCAGCCCCAGCATTTT. This sequence encodes CASTDRGDQPQHF.

J is TRBJ1-1 and V is TRBV25-1; the match to TRBD1 covers 11 bases. The trim removed 3 bases at V and 7 bases at J, leaving 7 bases unmatched. The germline CDR1 and CDR2 sequences are MGHDK and SYGVNS. The CDR3 spans 15 residues. CDR3 amino acids: CASSDPGQGVSEAFF. CDR3 DNA sequence: TGTGCCAGCAGTGACCCGGGACAGGGGGTAAGTGAAGCTTTCTTT.